The next 14 T cell receptor beta chains were all read from a single sample in a study of cytomegalovirus exposure and HLA in healthy donors. Vbeta (60) and Jbeta (13) primers were used in the PCR. Data came from immunoSEQ multiplex PCR; TCRdb stores just in-frame clones and leaves some out. Here the sample spans fewer than 100,000 clones, around 77% being singletons. The sequencing sample was made of PBMCs. These receptors originate from a man aged 40-49 years in good health and CMV-seronegative.

The sample holds a few counts of this clone. V and J are TRBV5-4 and TRBJ2-2; TRBD2 aligns across 11 bases. The germline V gene encodes CDR1 SGHNT and CDR2 YYREEE (reference sequence). There are 15 residues in the CDR3. J gave up 3 bases and V 4 bases, and 2 bases lay outside the gene matches. The CDR3 DNA sequence: TGTGCCAGCAGCCCGGGACTAGCGGACACCGGGGAGCTGTTTTTT. Translation: CASSPGLADTGELFF.

This clone has more than one count but fewer than ten. This chain connects TRBV6-5 to TRBJ2-7; 8 bases fit TRBD1. CDR1 is MNHEY, CDR2 SVGAGI, per germline. There are 15 residues in the CDR3. V lost 0 bases, J lost 4 bases, and 5 bases stayed unmatched. The CDR3 sequence is CASSYSGTGKYEQYF. CDR3 nucleotide sequence: TGTGCCAGCAGTTACTCCGGGACAGGAAAGTACGAGCAGTACTTC.

The J gene is TRBJ2-1, the V gene TRBV5-1; TRBD1 agrees at 9 bases. CDR3 length: 15 amino acids. Germline V gene data show CDR1 as SGHRS and CDR2 as YFSETQ. V gave up 4 bases and J gave up 3 bases; unmatched junction bases: 5. The CDR3 here is CASSQGTGIYNEQFF. DNA of the CDR3: TGCGCCAGCAGCCAAGGGACAGGGATCTACAATGAGCAGTTCTTC.

The genes are TRBV9 and TRBJ1-2; weak D call: TRBD1 (5 bases). Germline lookup yields CDR1 SGDLS and CDR2 YYNGEE. The V gene lost 3 bases and the J gene lost 7 bases, with 10 bases spanning the gap. The CDR3 has 12 amino acids. The CDR3 protein is CASSGQGGGYTF. The CDR3 DNA follows: TGTGCCAGCAGCGGTCAGGGCGGTGGCTACACCTTC.

V and J are TRBV6-1 and TRBJ2-5; D is possibly TRBD1 (6 bases). The V end was cut by 5 bases, the J end by 1 base, with 14 bases between. CDR3 length equals 15 residues. Germline V gene lookup returns CDR1 MNHNS and CDR2 SASEGT. CDR3 bases: TGTGCCAGCAGTACACTACAGGGTTTCCAAGAGACCCAGTACTTC. Amino acid sequence: CASSTLQGFQETQYF.

The chain couples TRBV19 to TRBJ2-7, with TRBD1 as a possible D gene (6 bases). Germline V gene sequence: CDR1 LNHDA, CDR2 SQIVND (reference sequence). V lost 2 bases and J lost 6, with 14 bases in between. This CDR3 is 14 amino acids long. The DNA for the CDR3 is TGTGCCAGTAGTATAAGGGGGACCGTTTCCGAGCAGTACTTC. Residues: CASSIRGTVSEQYF.

V gene TRBV19 combines with J gene TRBJ2-1; D is undetermined. The CDR3 runs to 14 residues. The ends were cut back, 0 bases at V and 4 bases at J, with 7 bases in the middle. The germline gives CDR1 LNHDA, CDR2 SQIVND (reference sequence). The CDR3 bases are TGTGCCAGTAGTATAGACGCTACTTACAATGAGCAGTTCTTC. Amino acids: CASSIDATYNEQFF. Drawing the rest from reference TRBV19 and TRBJ2-1, the complete variable domain is DGGITQSPKYLFRKEGQNVTLSCEQNLNHDAMYWYRQDPGQGLRLIYYSQIVNDFQKGDIAEGYSVSREKKESFPLTVTSAQKNPTAFYLCASSIDATYNEQFFGPGTRLTVL.

The chain couples TRBV5-6 to TRBJ1-4; 8 bases fit TRBD1. Trimming at V came to 7 bases and at J to 10 bases, leaving 15 bases not matched to a gene. Per germline, CDR1 SGHDT and CDR2 YYEEEE. The length of the CDR3 is 15 residues. DNA of the CDR3: TGTGCCAGCTCCAACCCAGGGGGCAATTCCGGAAAACTGTTTTTT. As protein: CASSNPGGNSGKLFF.

The chain couples TRBV10-3 to TRBJ2-1, with 7 bases identical to TRBD2. The CDR3 is 14 residues long. CDR1 and CDR2 from the germline V gene are ENHRY and SYGVKD. V was pared by 4 bases and J by 8 bases, with 8 bases of the junction left unmatched. The chain's CDR3 is CAISVWGGSDEQFF. CDR3 bases: TGTGCCATCAGTGTTTGGGGGGGGTCTGATGAGCAGTTCTTC.

The CDR3 loop reads CASSFERNSGANVLTF. DNA of the CDR3: TGTGCCAGCAGCTTTGAGAGGAACTCTGGGGCCAACGTCCTGACTTTC. The V and J genes are TRBV12-1 and TRBJ2-6; the D segment call TRBD2 is taken from the table without a DNA check. TRBV12-1 is a pseudogene segment. This CDR3 has 16 residues.

This clone was observed a single time. The V call is TRBV6-1, the J call TRBJ1-5, with D maybe TRBD1 (5 bases). This CDR3 contains 14 residues. V was clipped by 4 bases and J by 5 bases, with 12 bases between them. Germline V gene data show CDR1 as MNHNS and CDR2 as SASEGT. The CDR3 here is CASSVGGNDQPQHF. The CDR3 DNA is TGTGCCAGCAGTGTCGGGGGAAACGATCAGCCCCAGCATTTT.

This clone was seen a handful of times. This sequence joins TRBV2 and TRBJ2-1; 7 nucleotides match TRBD2. The CDR3 runs 16 residues. The germline gives CDR1 SNHLY, CDR2 FYNNEI. V shed 4 bases and J 9 bases; nucleotides not matched to a gene: 15. The CDR3 sequence: CASSVAGPPYTGEQFF. The CDR3 nucleotides read TGTGCCAGCAGTGTAGCGGGCCCTCCCTACACCGGTGAGCAGTTCTTC.

This clone was found once. J is TRBJ2-1 and V is TRBV6-5, with D possibly being TRBD2 (6 bases). There are 12 residues in the CDR3. V dropped 5 bases and J dropped 8 bases, with 10 bases sitting between them. Germline loops: CDR1 MNHEY, CDR2 SVGAGI. Written as DNA, the CDR3 is TGTGCCAGCAGTACTAGCTTCGATGAGCAGTTCTTC. Residues: CASSTSFDEQFF.

The CDR3 region has the DNA TGCAGCGTTGATGAAGCGGGAGGCACAGATACGCAGTATTTT. Protein product: CSVDEAGGTDTQYF. The chain employs TRBV29-1 and TRBJ2-3, with TRBD2 matching 8 bases. V trimming: 3 bases; J trimming: 1 base; junction bases outside the gene matches: 3. This CDR3 comprises 14 residues. Looked up from germline, CDR1 is SQVTM and CDR2 is ANQGSEA.